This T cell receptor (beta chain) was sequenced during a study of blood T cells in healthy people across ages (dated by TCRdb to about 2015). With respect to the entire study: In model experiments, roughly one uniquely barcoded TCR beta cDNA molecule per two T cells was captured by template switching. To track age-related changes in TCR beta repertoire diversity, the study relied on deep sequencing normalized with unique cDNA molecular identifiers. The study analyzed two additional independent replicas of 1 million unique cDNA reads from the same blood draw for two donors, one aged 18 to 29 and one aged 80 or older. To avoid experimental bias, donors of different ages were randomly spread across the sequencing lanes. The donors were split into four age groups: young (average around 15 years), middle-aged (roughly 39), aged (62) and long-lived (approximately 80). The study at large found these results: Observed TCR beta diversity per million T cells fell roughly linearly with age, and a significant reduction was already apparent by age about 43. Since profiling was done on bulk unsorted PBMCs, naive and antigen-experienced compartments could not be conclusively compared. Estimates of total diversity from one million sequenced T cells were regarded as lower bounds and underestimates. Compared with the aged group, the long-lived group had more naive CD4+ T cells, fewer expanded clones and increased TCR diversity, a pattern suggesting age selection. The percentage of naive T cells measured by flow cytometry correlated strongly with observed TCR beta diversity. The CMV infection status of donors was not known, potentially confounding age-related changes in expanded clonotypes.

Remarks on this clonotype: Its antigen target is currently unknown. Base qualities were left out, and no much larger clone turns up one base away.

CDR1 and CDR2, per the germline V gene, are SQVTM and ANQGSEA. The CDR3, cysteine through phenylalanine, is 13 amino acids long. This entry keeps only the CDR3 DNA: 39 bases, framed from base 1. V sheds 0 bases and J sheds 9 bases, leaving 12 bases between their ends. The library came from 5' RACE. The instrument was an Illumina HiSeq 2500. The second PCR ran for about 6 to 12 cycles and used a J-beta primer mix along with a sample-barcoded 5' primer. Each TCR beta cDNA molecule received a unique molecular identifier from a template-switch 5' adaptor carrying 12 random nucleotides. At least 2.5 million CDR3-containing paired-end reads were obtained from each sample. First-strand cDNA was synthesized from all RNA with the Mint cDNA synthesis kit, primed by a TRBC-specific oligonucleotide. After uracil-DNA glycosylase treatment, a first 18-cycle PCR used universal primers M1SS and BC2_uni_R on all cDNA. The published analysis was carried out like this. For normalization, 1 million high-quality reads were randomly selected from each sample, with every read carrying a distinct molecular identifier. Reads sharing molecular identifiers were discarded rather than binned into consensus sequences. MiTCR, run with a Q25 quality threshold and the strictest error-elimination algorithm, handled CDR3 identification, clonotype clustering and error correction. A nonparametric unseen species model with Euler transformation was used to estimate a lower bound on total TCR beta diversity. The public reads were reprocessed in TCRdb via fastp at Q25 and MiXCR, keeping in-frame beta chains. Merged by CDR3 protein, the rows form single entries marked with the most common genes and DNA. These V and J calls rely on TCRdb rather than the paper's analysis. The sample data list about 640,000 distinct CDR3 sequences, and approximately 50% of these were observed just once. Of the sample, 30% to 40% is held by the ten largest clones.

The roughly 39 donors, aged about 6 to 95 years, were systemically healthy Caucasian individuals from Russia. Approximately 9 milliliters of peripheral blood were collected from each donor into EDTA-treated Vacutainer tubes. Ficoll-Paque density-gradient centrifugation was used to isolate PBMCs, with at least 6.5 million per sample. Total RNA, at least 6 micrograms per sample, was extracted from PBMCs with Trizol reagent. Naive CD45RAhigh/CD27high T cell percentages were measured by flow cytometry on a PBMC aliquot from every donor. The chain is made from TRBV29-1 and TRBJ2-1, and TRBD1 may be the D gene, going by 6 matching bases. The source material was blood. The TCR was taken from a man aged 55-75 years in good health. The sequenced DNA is TGCAGCGTTGAAGAAGCAGGGGCGGGTGAGCAGTTCTTC. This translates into CSVEEAGAGEQFF.